Listed below are T cell receptor beta chains from one sample, sequenced in a study of T cells after yellow fever vaccination. MiXCR, run by TCRdb on the 5' RACE reads, gives a single entry per CDR3 protein. The table records about 340,000 distinct CDR3 sequences, around 12% of them present only once. This specimen consisted of CD4+ T cells sorted from PBMCs, obtained 15 days after the yellow fever booster vaccination. Receptor source: a man in his late teens or twenties who received the YFV17D yellow fever vaccine. Each CDR3 is given with its conserved first and last residue. The D gene is left open where the match is weak. Expanded clones are given a class, and other clones once, few, many or no size at all.

CASSFGTSGDEQFF TGTGCCAGCAGCTTTGGAACTAGCGGGGACGAGCAGTTCTTC TRBJ2-1 TRBD2 TRBV7-9 many
CASSLGGSGITDTQYF TGCGCCAGCAGCTTGGGAGGATCCGGTATCACAGATACGCAGTATTTT TRBJ2-3 NA TRBV5-1 NA
CATSTYGSYNEQFF TGTGCCACCAGCACCTACGGCAGTTACAATGAGCAGTTCTTC TRBJ2-1 NA TRBV15 NA
CASSEALTTGGIRQPQHF TGTGCCAGCAGTGAAGCGCTTACGACAGGGGGAATACGTCAGCCCCAGCATTTT TRBJ1-5 TRBD1 TRBV2 few
CATSRAFGWEGYTF TGTGCCACCAGCAGAGCTTTTGGATGGGAGGGCTACACCTTC TRBJ1-2 NA TRBV15 NA
CASSQLGQLSSSPLHF TGTGCCAGCAGCCAATTGGGACAGCTGTCTAGTTCACCCCTCCACTTT TRBJ1-6 TRBD1 TRBV4-2 many
CSASQGGPNTGELFF TGCAGTGCTTCCCAGGGGGGCCCGAACACCGGGGAGCTGTTTTTT TRBJ2-2 NA TRBV20-1 few
CASSYTSLRGGSFYNEQFF TGTGCCAGCAGTTACACGAGTCTGCGGGGGGGCTCGTTCTACAATGAGCAGTTCTTC TRBJ2-1 TRBD2 TRBV6-5 NA
CSAIGASGGLEQFF TGCAGTGCTATAGGAGCTAGCGGGGGCCTGGAGCAGTTCTTC TRBJ2-1 TRBD2 TRBV20-1 NA
CASSPVAGSNIQYF TGTGCCAGCTCACCAGTTGCGGGTTCAAACATTCAGTACTTC TRBJ2-4 NA TRBV18 NA
CSVDPSGGGNEQFF TGCAGCGTTGACCCTAGCGGGGGTGGCAATGAGCAGTTCTTC TRBJ2-1 TRBD2 TRBV29-1 NA
CASNRGLLTEAFF TGTGCCAGTAACAGGGGTCTGCTCACTGAAGCTTTCTTT TRBJ1-1 TRBD1 TRBV19 NA
CASSLGTGLRDIQYF TGTGCCAGCAGCTTGGGGACAGGGTTAAGAGACATTCAGTACTTC TRBJ2-4 TRBD1 TRBV7-9 few
CASTTGGGGGQNIQYF TGCGCCAGCACCACCGGAGGGGGAGGGGGCCAAAACATTCAGTACTTC TRBJ2-4 NA TRBV5-1 NA
CASSIRQPPETQYF TGTGCCAGCAGTATTCGACAGCCCCCAGAGACCCAGTACTTC TRBJ2-5 NA TRBV7-2 few
CASSLSQQGANEKLFF TGTGCCAGCAGTTTATCACAACAGGGGGCTAATGAAAAACTGTTTTTT TRBJ1-4 TRBD1 TRBV27 once